This record concerns one T cell receptor beta chain sequence. Its antigen is unknown. With 60 Vbeta and 13 Jbeta primers, the PCR was carried out. The repertoire was sequenced with immunoSEQ multiplex PCR; TCRdb's copy has only in-frame clones and lacks some. Of under 200,000 clones listed, approximately 12% are singletons. The data are from a study of cytomegalovirus exposure and HLA in healthy donors. Study-wide findings and caveats: In a later analysis, productive TCRs from donors in an Asian-associated ancestry cluster reportedly carried fewer N-insertions than the cohort mean. Donor immune exposure was known only as CMV serostatus. CMV antigen specificity was confirmed in vitro for a few CMV-associated chains.

The sequence came from a man aged 45-65 years in good health and CMV-seropositive. The sample taken for sequencing was PBMCs.

This CDR3 is CATSRATGVNSGELFF. The CDR3 nucleotides read TGTGCCACCAGCAGAGCTACAGGGGTTAACTCCGGGGAGCTGTTTTTT. V usage is TRBV15 and J usage is TRBJ2-2; TRBD1 matches 7 bases. The germline V gene encodes CDR1 LNHNV and CDR2 YYDKDF (reference sequence). This CDR3 is 16 amino acids long. V dropped 1 base and J dropped 6; count of bases not matched to a gene: 8.